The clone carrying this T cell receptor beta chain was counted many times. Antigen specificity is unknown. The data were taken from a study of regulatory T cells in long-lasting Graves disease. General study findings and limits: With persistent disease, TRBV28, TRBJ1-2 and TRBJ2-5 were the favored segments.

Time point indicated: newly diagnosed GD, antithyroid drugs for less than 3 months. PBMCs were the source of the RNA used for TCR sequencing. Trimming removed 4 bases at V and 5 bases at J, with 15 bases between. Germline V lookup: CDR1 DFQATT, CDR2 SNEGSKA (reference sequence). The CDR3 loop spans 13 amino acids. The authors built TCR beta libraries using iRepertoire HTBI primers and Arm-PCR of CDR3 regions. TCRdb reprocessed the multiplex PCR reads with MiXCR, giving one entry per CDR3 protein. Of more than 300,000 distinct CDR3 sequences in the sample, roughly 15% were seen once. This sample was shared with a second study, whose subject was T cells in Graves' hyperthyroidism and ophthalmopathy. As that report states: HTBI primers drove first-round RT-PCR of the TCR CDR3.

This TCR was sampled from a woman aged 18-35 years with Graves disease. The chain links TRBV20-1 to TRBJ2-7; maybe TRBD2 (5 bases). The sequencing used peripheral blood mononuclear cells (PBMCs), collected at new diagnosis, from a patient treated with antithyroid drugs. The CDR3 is CSATRRVAHEQYF. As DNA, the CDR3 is TGCAGTGCTACCCGGCGGGTGGCCCACGAGCAGTACTTC.